Following are 4 T cell receptor beta chains from one sample sequenced in a study of human T cells and chemical hapten exposure. In TCRdb, the RACE reads were re-called with MiXCR into one record per CDR3 protein. Found here are about 130,000 distinct CDR3 sequences, around 8.3% of them singletons; the top ten hold roughly 1.8%. Indicated time point: healthy volunteer bleed at 2 weeks. Total RNA came from unfractionated whole blood. Input material: whole blood. These receptors were taken from a male donor in good health. Some clones in this sample may be carry-over from other donors' samples.

This clonotype was recorded a few times. The V call is TRBV7-9, the J call TRBJ2-1, with 9 bases fitting TRBD2. V lost 7 bases, J lost 8 bases, and 15 bases stayed unmatched. The CDR3 has 16 residues. Germline CDR1 and CDR2: SEHNR and FQNEAQ (reference sequence). The CDR3 here is CASTPASSGSLDEQFF. As DNA, the CDR3 is TGTGCCAGCACCCCCGCGAGTAGCGGGAGCCTCGATGAGCAGTTCTTC.

This clonotype was seen a few times. The chain links TRBV11-1 to TRBJ2-7, with D hard to call. V was trimmed by 5 bases and J by 2 bases, leaving 10 bases between them. Germline-derived CDR1 and CDR2 are SGHAT and FQDESV (reference sequence). This CDR3 is built from 13 residues. CDR3 in amino acids: CASSPNSPYEQYF. As DNA, the CDR3 is TGTGCCAGCAGCCCGAATAGTCCCTACGAGCAGTACTTC.

This clonotype was seen repeatedly, ten times or more. One end of the junction fails to match germline, which may point to a read error. The V gene is TRBV11-1, the J gene TRBJ2-2; D remains ambiguous. Germline V CDR1 and CDR2: SGHAT, FQDESV (reference sequence). This CDR3 has 12 amino acids. The CDR3 loop reads CASSLAAGELFF. For the CDR3, the DNA is TGTGCCAGCAGTTTAGCAGCCGGGGAGCTGTTTTTT.

The chain uses TRBV9 and TRBJ2-7; no clear D. Germline CDR1 and CDR2: SGDLS and YYNGEE. V was shortened by 2 bases and J by 5 bases, with 5 bases between the two germline ends. This CDR3 is 11 amino acids long. The CDR3 bases are TGTGCCAGCAGCGTTGGAGACGAGCAGTACTTC. Translation: CASSVGDEQYF.